In its sample, the clone carrying this T cell receptor beta chain was seen many times. The data stem from a study of T-cell reconstitution after alpha-beta-depleted transplantation in children. The library targeted TCRbeta and was prepared with unique molecular identifiers. TCRdb ran MiXCR on the PCR reads and lists one entry per CDR3 protein. The sample lists about 300,000 distinct CDR3 sequences, about 9.4% occurring once. The receptor was isolated from a boy less than two years old with acute myeloid leukemia, due to receive a stem cell transplant. The source material was PBMCs, sampled before TCRalphabeta/CD19-depleted stem cell transplant.

This CDR3 is CASSTHEEQYF. Here the CDR3 DNA reads TGTGCCAGCAGTACCCACGAGGAGCAGTACTTC. The chain is built from TRBV11-2 and TRBJ2-7; D is unclear. This CDR3 contains 11 residues. Germline V gene sequence: CDR1 SGHAT, CDR2 FQNNGV. V lost 6 bases and J 7 bases, leaving 10 bases between the germline ends.